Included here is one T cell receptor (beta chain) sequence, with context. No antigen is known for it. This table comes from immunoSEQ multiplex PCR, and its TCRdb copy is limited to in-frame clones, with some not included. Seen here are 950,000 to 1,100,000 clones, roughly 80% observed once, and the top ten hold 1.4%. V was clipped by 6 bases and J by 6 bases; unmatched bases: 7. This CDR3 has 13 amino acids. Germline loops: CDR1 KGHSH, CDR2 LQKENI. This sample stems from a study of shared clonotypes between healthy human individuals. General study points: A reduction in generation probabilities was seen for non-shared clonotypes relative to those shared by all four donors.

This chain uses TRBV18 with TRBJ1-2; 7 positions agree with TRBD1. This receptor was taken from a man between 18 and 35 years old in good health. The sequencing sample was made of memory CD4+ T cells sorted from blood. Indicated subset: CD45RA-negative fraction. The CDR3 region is CASSTGTANGYTF. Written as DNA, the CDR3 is TGTGCCAGCTCGACCGGGACAGCTAATGGCTACACCTTC.